This TCR beta chain was recovered during a study of post-analysis software for immune sequencing data (dated by TCRdb to between 2015 and 2017). At the level of the whole study: Disease courses on record covered relapsing-remitting, secondary progressive and progressive-relapsing multiple sclerosis, though some patients had no subtype annotation. The patient repertoires were set against around eleven previously published healthy control repertoires from donors whose ages ranged from roughly 6 to 27 years. A subset of samples was prepared in parallel using single-end sample barcoding, then pooled and co-amplified after Illumina adapter ligation. The paper's findings and limits, for the study overall: The multiple sclerosis patient group was slightly younger than the control group. Patients showed significantly higher frequencies than controls for a handful of TRBV segments, among them TRBV5-6, TRBV5-1 and TRBV20-1. When samples were clustered directly using the F measure, samples prepared in the same batch co-clustered strongly, which prompted a batch-effect correction. Compared with controls, multiple sclerosis patients had significantly lower normalized Chao1 diversity, a finding suggesting substantial peripheral T-cell clonal expansion.

To demonstrate the VDJtools post-analysis software, TCR beta repertoires were profiled from the peripheral blood of more than ten young patients with multiple sclerosis. The patients with multiple sclerosis were children and adolescents between roughly 6 and 17 years of age. Taken from cysteine to phenylalanine, the CDR3 has 14 residues. Only the CDR3 region is kept as DNA, spanning 42 bases read in frame from base 1. Deletion took 6 bases off V and 6 bases off J, with a span of 15 bases between the germline ends. Via the germline V gene, CDR1 is MNHNS and CDR2 SASEGT. Regarding this clonotype: Its specific antigen is unknown. Qualities for individual bases were not recorded, and no much larger clone is one base off.

Receptor libraries were prepared by PCR. The data were produced on an Illumina HiSeq 2500. Unique molecular identifiers were incorporated into TCR beta cDNA libraries to reduce PCR and sequencing biases. Roughly 500,000 cDNA molecules were obtained for every 1 to 10 million input T cells, so each molecule roughly corresponded to one T cell. Patient libraries were prepared and sequenced with the same protocol used for the earlier healthy control dataset. Within a given batch, samples were prepared together, multiplexed and sequenced on the same HiSeq lane. On the study's bioinformatics: MIGEC was used to process the raw barcoded reads, and molecular identifier groups with only a single read were discarded before consensus assembly and CDR3 extraction. VDJtools was used for post-analysis of the clonotype tables, with diversity normalized by down-sampling every dataset to the smallest sample size. To correct batch-related cross-sample contamination, repertoire overlap clustering matched CDR3 amino acid sequences but not nucleotide sequences. The public reads were reprocessed in TCRdb via fastp at Q25 and MiXCR, keeping in-frame beta chains. Here each entry gathers all rows of one CDR3 protein and keeps the most common genes and DNA. The V and J calls and clone size come from TCRdb's table, not from the authors' own analysis. Recorded for this sample are under 900,000 distinct CDR3 sequences; roughly half of them occurred a single time. The leading ten clones occupy 4.6% of the sample.

Source material: blood. The receptor was isolated from a girl under 18 with multiple sclerosis. The rearrangement joined TRBV6-1 to TRBJ2-1, with an unclear D gene assignment. The CDR3 sequence is CASRSILLGNEQFF. DNA sequence: TGTGCCAGCAGAAGCATTCTCCTAGGCAATGAGCAGTTCTTC.